This TCR beta chain was profiled in a study of cytomegalovirus exposure and HLA in healthy donors. It was with 60 Vbeta and 13 Jbeta primers that the PCR ran. The data were produced by immunoSEQ multiplex PCR, yet TCRdb's version contains in-frame clones alone and is incomplete. The repertoire holds around 150,000 clones, with roughly 80% as singletons. The CDR3 has 17 amino acids. Germline V gives CDR1 LNHDA, CDR2 SQIVND (reference sequence). With V trimmed by 5 bases and J by 7 bases, 7 bases remained unmatched. The sequenced sample consisted of PBMCs. This receptor was identified in a young man in good health and CMV-seropositive. This chain connects TRBV19 to TRBJ2-2; TRBD2 aligns across 16 bases. CDR3 nucleotides: TGTGCCAGTAGTTTGGGACTAGCGGGGGGGCCTGGCGGGGAGCTGTTTTTT. Translation gives CASSLGLAGGPGGELFF.